What follows describes a single T cell receptor beta chain. No antigen is known for it. The data originate from a study of identical twins. Study conclusions and caveats: Twin pairs' shared out-of-frame alpha sequences were enriched in low generation probability. Zero-insertion analyses were open to partial confounding by invariant MAIT and iNKT cells.

V was cut by 4 bases and J by 8 bases, with 15 bases left in between. The CDR3 extends over 13 amino acids. Germline V gives CDR1 DFQATT, CDR2 SNEGSKA (reference sequence). Every one of the donors was a healthy Caucasian. Template switching added a universal primer site; cDNA carried unique molecular identifiers. Each CDR3 protein gets one entry after TCRdb re-called the 5' RACE reads with MiXCR. The repertoire consists of more than 400,000 distinct CDR3 sequences, with approximately 14% occurring once and the leading ten covering 0.44%. These same data were also listed under a study on yellow fever vaccine responses in identical twins.

The chain employs TRBV20-1 and TRBJ2-1; perhaps TRBD2 as D (5 bases). Sequences were obtained from CD4+ T cells sorted from blood. The TCR comes from a woman aged 18-29 years in good health. CDR3 sequence reads: CSAMSGTYDEQFF. DNA of the CDR3: TGCAGTGCTATGTCGGGAACTTATGATGAGCAGTTCTTC.